The 15 T cell receptor beta chains below were found in one sample sequenced in a study of cytomegalovirus exposure and HLA in healthy donors. Researchers ran the PCR with 60 Vbeta and 13 Jbeta primers. Assay used: immunoSEQ multiplex PCR; TCRdb lists only in-frame clones, some missing. Here the sample spans some 170,000 clones, 81% being singletons. Material for sequencing was PBMCs. The receptors were sampled from a woman aged 18-29 years in good health and CMV-seropositive.

The V gene is TRBV10-3, the J gene TRBJ1-5; tentatively, D is TRBD1 (6 bases). Trimming cost V 2 bases and J 6 bases, with 11 bases left between them. Germline V lookup: CDR1 ENHRY, CDR2 SYGVKD. This CDR3 has 14 amino acids. CDR3 coding DNA: TGTGCCATCAGTGAGCGGGAACAGGGTCAGCCCCAGCATTTT. Protein: CAISEREQGQPQHF.

The chain combines TRBV2 with TRBJ2-3; TRBD1 agrees at 9 bases. The CDR3 sequence is 15 residues long. V lost 8 bases, J lost 6 bases, and 12 bases stayed unmatched. Germline V gene data show CDR1 as SNHLY and CDR2 as FYNNEI. As DNA, the CDR3 is TGTGCCAGCCTTTCCCAGACAGGGGGGTACGATACGCAGTATTTT. Translated: CASLSQTGGYDTQYF.

Only one count was recorded for this clone. The chain combines TRBV28 with TRBJ2-7; possible D gene TRBD2, 7 bases. V lost 4 bases to trimming and J lost 6 bases, with 19 bases between them. This CDR3 region has 15 residues. Per germline, CDR1 MDHEN and CDR2 SYDVKM. CDR3 sequence: CASSSPGRGGAEQYF. The CDR3 DNA reads as TGTGCCAGCAGTTCCCCCGGCCGAGGGGGGGCCGAGCAGTACTTC.

V gene TRBV29-1 combines with J gene TRBJ1-5; D remains unclear. The CDR3 contains 14 residues. V lost 4 bases to trimming and J lost 3 bases, with 13 bases between them. CDR1 is SQVTM and CDR2 is ANQGSEA in the germline V gene. In nucleotides, the CDR3 is TGCAGCGTTGCTCCGGGAGGACTCAATCAGCCCCAGCATTTT. This gives the protein CSVAPGGLNQPQHF.

V is TRBV19 and J is TRBJ1-5; no clear D gene. The CDR3 is made up of 17 amino acids. Trimming took off 5 bases at V and 3 bases at J, with 20 bases between the two ends. The germline CDR1 and CDR2 sequences are LNHDA and SQIVND (reference sequence). Here the CDR3 DNA reads TGTGCCAGTAGTTCCAGTCGTGGAGGGCCTTACAATCAGCCCCAGCATTTT. This codes for CASSSSRGGPYNQPQHF. The full variable domain, rest sourced from reference TRBV19 and TRBJ1-5, is DGGITQSPKYLFRKEGQNVTLSCEQNLNHDAMYWYRQDPGQGLRLIYYSQIVNDFQKGDIAEGYSVSREKKESFPLTVTSAQKNPTAFYLCASSSSRGGPYNQPQHFGDGTRLSIL.

This chain joins TRBV27 and TRBJ2-7; D gene uncertain. Trimming removed 6 bases at V and 6 bases at J, with 18 bases between. The CDR3 spans 14 residues. Germline-derived CDR1 and CDR2 are MNHEY and SMNVEV (reference sequence). CDR3 region: CASRPIPSAVEQYF. Written as DNA, the CDR3 is TGTGCCAGCAGACCAATCCCTTCGGCGGTCGAGCAGTACTTC.

The rearrangement uses TRBV9 and TRBJ2-1, with a weak D call TRBD2 (5 bases). Germline CDR1 is SGDLS and CDR2 is YYNGEE. The length of the CDR3 is 14 residues. Trimming took off 2 bases at V and 3 bases at J, with 9 bases between the two ends. DNA of the CDR3: TGTGCCAGCAGCGTCGGGGAACACTACAATGAGCAGTTCTTC. This encodes CASSVGEHYNEQFF.

This clone was detected only a few times. The chain carries TRBV4-3 and TRBJ1-6, with a possible D match to TRBD1 (6 bases). The CDR3 sequence is 15 residues long. V was pared by 4 bases and J by 5 bases, with 12 bases between. Germline CDR1 and CDR2: LGHNA and YSLEER. This chain's CDR3 is CASSPRGANNSPLHF. CDR3 bases: TGCGCCAGCAGCCCCCGGGGGGCGAATAATTCACCCCTCCACTTT.

The rearrangement links TRBV27 to TRBJ2-7, with TRBD2 matching 10 bases. This CDR3 is 15 amino acids long. J was trimmed by 0 bases and V by 5 bases; bases with no gene match: 4. Germline V gene lookup returns CDR1 MNHEY and CDR2 SMNVEV (reference sequence). CDR3 DNA: TGTGCCAGCAGTCCGGCTAGCGGGAGCTCCTACGAGCAGTACTTC. Amino acids: CASSPASGSSYEQYF.

J is TRBJ2-7 and V is TRBV5-7; 11 nucleotides agree with TRBD1. TRBV5-7 is recorded as an ORF, its role being uncertain. CDR3 length: 16 amino acids. The V and J ends lost 3 bases and 7 bases, in that order; junction bases with no gene match: 12. This CDR3 is CASSSTGTGGMWEQYF. CDR3 sequence (DNA): TGTGCCAGCAGCTCAACCGGGACAGGGGGTATGTGGGAGCAGTACTTC.

The chain combines TRBV11-2 with TRBJ2-7; D possibly corresponds to TRBD2 (7 bases). The CDR3 sequence is 15 residues long. The V gene lost 5 bases and the J gene lost 4 bases, with 18 bases spanning the gap. The germline gives CDR1 SGHAT, CDR2 FQNNGV. The CDR3 DNA reads TGTGCCAGCAGCCGGGGGGCAGGGGACTTGTACGAGCAGTACTTC. Protein: CASSRGAGDLYEQYF.

In this sample, this clone turned up once. This chain connects TRBV7-9 to TRBJ1-2; no reliable D call. There are 12 residues in the CDR3. CDR1 is SEHNR, CDR2 FQNEAQ, per germline (reference sequence). The germline V and J ends were trimmed by 5 bases and 8 bases, with 12 bases remaining between them. The CDR3 coding sequence is TGTGCCAGCAGCCTTAATCCGGGGGGCTACACCTTC. Translation gives CASSLNPGGYTF.

This clone was seen a single time. The V call is TRBV9, the J call TRBJ2-3; TRBD2 matches 15 bases. J lost 4 bases, V lost 2 bases, and 11 bases had no gene match. The CDR3 is made up of 19 amino acids. Per germline, CDR1 SGDLS and CDR2 YYNGEE. In DNA form, the CDR3 reads TGTGCCAGCAGCGTGTACCAGCGGACTAGCGGGGGGGTAGCAGATACGCAGTATTTT. It encodes CASSVYQRTSGGVADTQYF.

The V gene is TRBV28, the J gene TRBJ2-1, with D possibly TRBD1 on 5 matching bases. Per germline, CDR1 MDHEN and CDR2 SYDVKM. V lost 0 bases and J 10 bases, leaving 13 bases between the germline ends. This CDR3 region has 14 residues. The CDR3 region is CASSLWLQGREQFF. The CDR3 DNA reads as TGTGCCAGCAGTTTATGGCTTCAGGGCCGCGAGCAGTTCTTC.

The chain recombines TRBV5-1 with TRBJ1-2; D is possibly TRBD1 (5 bases). V lost 3 bases and J 1 base, leaving 16 bases between the germline ends. The CDR3 consists of 16 residues. In germline, CDR1 is SGHRS, CDR2 YFSETQ. The CDR3 DNA follows: TGCGCCAGCAGCTCCACATACCTTCAGGGTAACTATGGCTACACCTTC. Translated: CASSSTYLQGNYGYTF.